Listed here are 15 T cell receptor beta chains from one sample, sequenced in a study of blood T cells in healthy people across ages. A second roughly 7 to 12 cycle PCR used barcoded and J-beta primers. TCRdb used MiXCR to reprocess the 5' RACE reads, holding one entry per CDR3 protein. The sample has a few hundred thousand distinct CDR3 sequences, about a quarter seen once. The same sample was also used in a study of T cells of mothers and their children.

The sample was blood. These TCRs come from a boy between 2 and 15 years old in good health.

This clonotype was recorded a few times. V and J are TRBV4-2 and TRBJ2-2, with TRBD1 matching 10 bases. In germline, CDR1 is LGHNA, CDR2 YNFKEQ. The CDR3 runs 17 residues. J was trimmed by 1 base and V by 1 base; bases with no gene match: 3. CDR3 sequence (DNA): TGTGCCAGCAGCCAAGGTGGACAGGGGGGGAACACCGGGGAGCTGTTTTTT. Amino acid sequence: CASSQGGQGGNTGELFF.

The genes are TRBV12-3 or TRBV12-4 and TRBJ1-1, with no clear D. The germline V and J ends were trimmed by 3 bases and 6 bases, with 14 bases remaining between them. The CDR3 consists of 14 residues. CDR3 DNA: TGTGCCAGCAGTTTTGATAGTTTAGCCGCTGAAGCTTTCTTT. Its protein is CASSFDSLAAEAFF.

The gene calls are TRBV6-1 and TRBJ1-1; no clear D. The CDR3 totals 12 residues. Per germline, CDR1 MNHNS and CDR2 SASEGT. Trimming pared 11 bases from V and 2 bases from J, leaving 12 bases between. This CDR3 is CAGKDLNTEAFF. The DNA for the CDR3 is TGTGCCGGCAAGGACCTTAACACTGAAGCTTTCTTT.

The chain carries TRBV6-2 or TRBV6-3 and TRBJ2-5, with D perhaps TRBD1 (6 bases). The CDR3 loop spans 13 amino acids. Trimming took 6 bases from V and 1 from J, leaving 9 bases between them. Germline-derived CDR1 and CDR2 are MNHEY and SVGEGT. DNA of the CDR3: TGTGCCAGCAGAACAGGGATCCAAGAGACCCAGTACTTC. It specifies CASRTGIQETQYF.

The chain employs TRBV19 and TRBJ2-2; 9 bases match TRBD2. This CDR3 has 18 amino acids. The germline V gene has CDR1 LNHDA and CDR2 SQIVND (reference sequence). Losses at the gene ends were 7 bases for V and 3 bases for J; bases not matched to a gene: 15. The CDR3 is CASTGIFSGRMDTGELFF. In DNA form, the CDR3 reads TGTGCCAGTACAGGGATTTTTAGCGGGAGAATGGACACCGGGGAGCTGTTTTTT.

This clonotype turned up a few times. The CDR3 sequence: CASSLSRDSTVGTQYF. Here the CDR3 DNA reads TGTGCCAGCAGCCTAAGCCGGGACTCCACAGTGGGTACGCAGTATTTT. V gene TRBV14 combines with J gene TRBJ2-3; TRBD2 might be the D (6 bases). Germline V gene data show CDR1 as SGHDN and CDR2 as FVKESK. V was pared by 4 bases and J by 8 bases, with 22 bases between. The length of the CDR3 is 16 residues.

The chain combines TRBV15 with TRBJ2-6, with TRBD1 as a possible D gene (6 bases). Trimming stripped 3 bases from V and 1 base from J, with 7 bases between. In germline, CDR1 is LNHNV, CDR2 YYDKDF (reference sequence). The CDR3 consists of 15 residues. The CDR3 loop reads CATSSDRSGANVLTF. DNA of the CDR3: TGTGCCACCAGCAGTGACAGGTCTGGGGCCAACGTCCTGACTTTC.

The table lists this clonotype with a few counts. The chain employs TRBV5-1 and TRBJ1-1; D is unresolved. CDR3 length equals 13 residues. With 2 bases removed from V and 3 bases from J, the gap between germline ends came to 8 bases. Germline CDR1 reads SGHRS; CDR2 reads YFSETQ. The CDR3 nucleotides are TGCGCCAGCAGCTTTAATGGCGACACTGAAGCTTTCTTT. Encoded protein: CASSFNGDTEAFF.

The genes are TRBV25-1 and TRBJ2-3; 11 bases agree with TRBD2. In germline, CDR1 is MGHDK, CDR2 SYGVNS. Trimming removed 1 base from V and 0 bases from J; junction bases left unmatched: 3. The CDR3 is 17 residues long. The CDR3 is CASSESRTSGSTDTQYF. The CDR3 DNA reads TGTGCCAGCAGTGAATCTCGGACTAGCGGGAGCACAGATACGCAGTATTTT.

This clonotype has more than one count but fewer than ten. CDR3: CAGDRGHEKLFF. The CDR3 DNA reads as TGTGCCGGCGACAGGGGACATGAAAAACTGTTTTTT. The chain carries TRBV6-2 or TRBV6-3 and TRBJ1-4; TRBD1 matches 8 bases. The J segment lost 6 bases and the V segment lost 11 bases, leaving 5 bases of the junction unmatched. Germline V gene lookup returns CDR1 MNHEY and CDR2 SVGEGT. The CDR3 runs 12 residues.

Notes on this clonotype: Relative to the germline gene, one junction end is altered; a read error may explain this. V gene TRBV9 combines with J gene TRBJ2-5; D possibly corresponds to TRBD1 (6 bases). The DNA end favors TRBJ2-7, so the J call may be wrong. The germline gives CDR1 SGDLS, CDR2 YYNGEE. The CDR3 loop spans 14 amino acids. Here the CDR3 DNA reads TGTGCCAGTAGCGAGGGGCAGGGGACCTACGAGCAGTACTTC. Its protein is CASSEGQGTYEQYF.

Remarks on this clonotype: The junction and the germline gene differ at one end; a read error may be behind it. This sequence joins TRBV7-6 and TRBJ2-3, with 7 bases that match TRBD1. Germline V gives CDR1 SGHVS, CDR2 FNYEAQ. The CDR3 has 15 amino acids. DNA for the CDR3: TGTGCCGGCAGCTTAGGGACAGCTGGCACAGATACGCAGTATTTT. Translated: CAGSLGTAGTDTQYF.

In its sample, this clonotype was seen a few times. The rearrangement joins TRBV20-1 to TRBJ2-5; 10 nucleotides line up with TRBD2. The J segment lost 1 base and the V segment lost 6 bases, leaving 5 bases of the junction unmatched. Germline V gene data show CDR1 as DFQATT and CDR2 as SNEGSKA (reference sequence). This CDR3 has 14 residues. CDR3 DNA sequence: TGCAGTGCCAGCGGGGGGGCCCCCCAAGAGACCCAGTACTTC. Residues: CSASGGAPQETQYF.

The rearrangement joins TRBV29-1 to TRBJ1-1; no definite D call. The ends were cut back, 7 bases at V and 0 bases at J, with 12 bases in the middle. CDR3 length equals 13 residues. Germline assignment: CDR1 SQVTM and CDR2 ANQGSEA. CDR3 sequence reads: CSGEQSMNTEAFF. DNA for the CDR3: TGCAGCGGAGAACAGTCGATGAACACTGAAGCTTTCTTT.

As to this clonotype: A much more abundant neighbour one base away suggests this may be a read error. The V and J genes are TRBV2 and TRBJ2-1; 7 bases align to TRBD1. The J call may be faulty, since TRBJ2-7 better matches the DNA end. The germline gives CDR1 SNHLY, CDR2 FYNNEI. There are 12 residues in the CDR3. The CDR3, as DNA: TGTGCCAGCACCCGACAGGGCTACGAGCAGTACTTC. It codes for CASTRQGYEQYF.